These T cell receptor beta chains were read from a single sample in a study of early T cells in non-severe SARS-CoV-2 infection. One entry per CDR3 protein, called by TCRdb with MiXCR from the 5' RACE reads. The sample holds roughly 52,000 distinct CDR3 sequences, about 7.1% seen once. Sequencing was performed on whole blood, taken at baseline. The source of these receptors is an adult who was a healthcare worker with PCR-confirmed SARS-CoV-2 infection or an uninfected control (not recorded which). Each CDR3 is given with its conserved first and last residue. D genes are given only for firm matches. The size of a clone is reported for some rows only, either as once, few or many, or as a class for expanded clones.

v_call: TRBV4-3
d_call: NA
j_call: TRBJ2-1
clone_size: many
cdr3_nt: TGCGCCAGCAGCCGGTTGACAGGTGTATACAATGAGCAGTTCTTC
cdr3_aa: CASSRLTGVYNEQFF

v_call: TRBV6-2/TRBV6-3
d_call: NA
j_call: TRBJ2-1
clone_size: many
cdr3_nt: TGTGCCAGCAGTTTGCTTGGGGTACTGAGCTCCTACAATGAGCAGTTCTTC
cdr3_aa: CASSLLGVLSSYNEQFF

v_call: TRBV15
d_call: TRBD1
j_call: TRBJ1-6
clone_size: many
cdr3_nt: TGTGCCACCAGCAGAAGTCAGACAGGGTGGGATTCACCCCTCCACTTT
cdr3_aa: CATSRSQTGWDSPLHF

v_call: TRBV5-1
d_call: NA
j_call: TRBJ1-2
clone_size: few
cdr3_nt: TGCGCCAGCAGCTTCCAGGGAGTACGTGGCTACACCTTC
cdr3_aa: CASSFQGVRGYTF

v_call: TRBV4-3
d_call: NA
j_call: TRBJ1-4
clone_size: many
cdr3_nt: TGCGCCAGCAGCCCCGGGTGGGGGGATGAAAAACTGTTTTTT
cdr3_aa: CASSPGWGDEKLFF

v_call: TRBV9
d_call: NA
j_call: TRBJ2-1
clone_size: NA
cdr3_nt: TGTGCCAGCGCCCGCTATCAGTACAATGAGCAGTTCTTC
cdr3_aa: CASARYQYNEQFF

v_call: TRBV28
d_call: NA
j_call: TRBJ2-7
clone_size: many
cdr3_nt: TGTGCCAGCAGTTTGACAGGATTTGCCTACGAGCAGTACTTC
cdr3_aa: CASSLTGFAYEQYF

v_call: TRBV4-3
d_call: NA
j_call: TRBJ2-7
clone_size: many
cdr3_nt: TGCGCCAGCAGCCAGTCGTGGGGCACCTACGAGCAGTACTTC
cdr3_aa: CASSQSWGTYEQYF

v_call: TRBV18
d_call: NA
j_call: TRBJ1-3
clone_size: NA
cdr3_nt: TGTGCCAGCTCACCAGTTCAAGTTTCTGGAAACACCATATATTTT
cdr3_aa: CASSPVQVSGNTIYF

v_call: TRBV24-1
d_call: NA
j_call: TRBJ1-1
clone_size: many
cdr3_nt: TGTGCCACCAGCTCGGGACGAAACACTGAAGCTTTCTTT
cdr3_aa: CATSSGRNTEAFF

v_call: TRBV6-5
d_call: TRBD1
j_call: TRBJ2-5
clone_size: medium-sized
cdr3_nt: TGTGCCAGCAGTGGAGGGACAGGCCAAGAGACCCAGTACTTC
cdr3_aa: CASSGGTGQETQYF

v_call: TRBV10-1
d_call: NA
j_call: TRBJ1-1
clone_size: many
cdr3_nt: TGCGCCAGGGTGGACGGGACGAACACTGAAGCTTTCTTT
cdr3_aa: CARVDGTNTEAFF

v_call: TRBV19
d_call: TRBD1
j_call: TRBJ2-1
clone_size: NA
cdr3_nt: TGTGCCAGTAGTCAAATCTCCGGGACAGGGGTCGGCAATGAGCAGTTCTTC
cdr3_aa: CASSQISGTGVGNEQFF

v_call: TRBV6-2/TRBV6-3
d_call: NA
j_call: TRBJ2-2
clone_size: many
cdr3_nt: TGTGCCAGCAGTTACTCGCCCGGGACCAAAGACGGGGAGCTATTTTTT
cdr3_aa: CASSYSPGTKDGELFF

v_call: TRBV12-3/TRBV12-4
d_call: NA
j_call: TRBJ1-3
clone_size: many
cdr3_nt: TGTGCCAGCACCAGGCGGGGGAACACCATATATTTT
cdr3_aa: CASTRRGNTIYF

v_call: TRBV20-1
d_call: NA
j_call: TRBJ2-7
clone_size: few
cdr3_nt: TGCAGTGCTAGTTCGGACTCTCCCTACGAGCAGTACTTC
cdr3_aa: CSASSDSPYEQYF

v_call: TRBV4-2
d_call: NA
j_call: TRBJ1-5
clone_size: NA
cdr3_nt: TGTGCCAGCAGTCAAAGGGGGTTCGATAGCAATCAGCCCCAGCATTTT
cdr3_aa: CASSQRGFDSNQPQHF

v_call: TRBV5-1
d_call: TRBD2
j_call: TRBJ2-1
clone_size: few
cdr3_nt: TGCGCCAGCAGCTCGCATCCGGGACTAGCGGCATACAATGAGCAGTTCTTC
cdr3_aa: CASSSHPGLAAYNEQFF

v_call: TRBV21-1
d_call: NA
j_call: TRBJ2-1
clone_size: few
cdr3_nt: TGTGCCAGCAGCAAAATCCGCCAGGTCTCCTACAATGAGCAGTTCTTC
cdr3_aa: CASSKIRQVSYNEQFF

v_call: TRBV5-4
d_call: NA
j_call: TRBJ2-1
clone_size: few
cdr3_nt: TGTGCCAGCAGCCCCACAATTTCGGGGACCAATGAGCAGTTCTTC
cdr3_aa: CASSPTISGTNEQFF

v_call: TRBV3-1
d_call: NA
j_call: TRBJ1-6
clone_size: NA
cdr3_nt: TGTGCCAGCAGCCAACCTGGGAATTCACCCCTCCACTTT
cdr3_aa: CASSQPGNSPLHF

v_call: TRBV29-1
d_call: TRBD1
j_call: TRBJ1-5
clone_size: many
cdr3_nt: TGCAGCGTCACAACCGGGACAGGGTGGAATCAGCCCCAGCATTTT
cdr3_aa: CSVTTGTGWNQPQHF

v_call: TRBV18
d_call: NA
j_call: TRBJ2-7
clone_size: NA
cdr3_nt: TGTGCCAGCTCACCACGGGGTGGCGAGCAGTACTTC
cdr3_aa: CASSPRGGEQYF

v_call: TRBV7-2
d_call: NA
j_call: TRBJ1-1
clone_size: many
cdr3_nt: TGTGCCAGCAGCTTACAAACGAACACTGAAGCTTTCTTT
cdr3_aa: CASSLQTNTEAFF

v_call: TRBV7-6
d_call: NA
j_call: TRBJ2-7
clone_size: many
cdr3_nt: TGTGCCAGCAGCCCCAGGGACCTGTCCTACGAGCAGTACTTC
cdr3_aa: CASSPRDLSYEQYF

v_call: TRBV4-2
d_call: NA
j_call: TRBJ2-2
clone_size: NA
cdr3_nt: TGTGCCAGCAGCCAAGATTTCGCAGGGAACGGGGAGCTGTTTTTT
cdr3_aa: CASSQDFAGNGELFF

v_call: TRBV19
d_call: TRBD2
j_call: TRBJ2-3
clone_size: few
cdr3_nt: TGTGCCAGTAGTATCGGGGGGAGCACAGATACGCAGTATTTT
cdr3_aa: CASSIGGSTDTQYF

v_call: TRBV29-1
d_call: NA
j_call: TRBJ2-5
clone_size: many
cdr3_nt: TGCAGCGTTGCAGGGGTGGCGGAGACCCAGTACTTC
cdr3_aa: CSVAGVAETQYF

v_call: TRBV6-5
d_call: NA
j_call: TRBJ1-5
clone_size: many
cdr3_nt: TGTGCCAGCAGTTACTCGCTCACAAGCAATCAGCCCCAGCATTTT
cdr3_aa: CASSYSLTSNQPQHF